These 4 T cell receptor beta chains came from one sample sequenced in a study of cytomegalovirus exposure and HLA in healthy donors. PCR primers comprised 60 Vbeta and 13 Jbeta primers. Profiling relied on immunoSEQ multiplex PCR, and the TCRdb table lists in-frame clones only, not all of them. The sample records approximately 110,000 clones, more than 65% being singletons. Material: PBMCs. These receptors were taken from a woman aged 60 to 75 in good health and CMV-seropositive.

The V and J genes are TRBV29-1 and TRBJ1-1; 7 positions match TRBD1. The CDR3 is 15 amino acids. Per the germline V gene, CDR1 is SQVTM and CDR2 is ANQGSEA. Trimming took 4 bases from V and 1 from J; bases not matched to a gene: 9. The CDR3 sequence is CSVARDSNWNTEAFF. CDR3 DNA: TGCAGCGTTGCCCGGGACAGTAATTGGAACACTGAAGCTTTCTTT.

This clone was seen only once. The chain has TRBV7-2 and TRBJ1-1, with a weak D call TRBD1 (6 bases). Trimming stripped 3 bases from V and 1 base from J, with 12 bases between. Germline V gene data show CDR1 as SGHTA and CDR2 as FQGNSA. The CDR3 runs to 15 residues. The CDR3, as DNA: TGTGCCAGCAGCTTCGGGGGGGCTAAGAACACTGAAGCTTTCTTT. This encodes CASSFGGAKNTEAFF.

The chain carries TRBV6-5 and TRBJ2-3; D possibly corresponds to TRBD2 (5 bases). Germline CDR1 is MNHEY and CDR2 is SVGAGI. V shed 10 bases and J shed 3 bases, with 11 bases lying between them. The CDR3 contains 12 residues. The CDR3 DNA sequence: TGTGCCACGGGGAGAGAGACAGATACGCAGTATTTT. It encodes CATGRETDTQYF.

The chain joins TRBV15 to TRBJ1-1; TRBD1 matches at 8 bases. Germline CDR1 and CDR2: LNHNV and YYDKDF (reference sequence). J was trimmed by 1 base and V by 1 base; bases with no gene match: 2. The CDR3 sequence is 15 residues long. The CDR3 spells CATSRGGTGNTEAFF. Here the CDR3 DNA reads TGTGCCACCAGCAGAGGAGGGACAGGGAACACTGAAGCTTTCTTT.